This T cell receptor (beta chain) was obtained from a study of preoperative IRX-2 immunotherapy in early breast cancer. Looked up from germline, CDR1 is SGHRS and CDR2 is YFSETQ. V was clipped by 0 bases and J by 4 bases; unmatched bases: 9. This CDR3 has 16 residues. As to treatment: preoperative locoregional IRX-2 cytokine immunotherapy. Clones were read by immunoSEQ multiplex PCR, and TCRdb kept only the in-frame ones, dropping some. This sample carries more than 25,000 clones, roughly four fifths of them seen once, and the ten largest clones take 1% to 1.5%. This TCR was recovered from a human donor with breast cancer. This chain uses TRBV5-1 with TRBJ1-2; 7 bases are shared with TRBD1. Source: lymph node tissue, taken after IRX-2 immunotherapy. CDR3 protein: CASSLATAGGSYGYTF. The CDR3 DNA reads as TGCGCCAGCAGCTTGGCCACGGCAGGGGGTTCCTATGGCTACACCTTC.